These T cell receptor beta chains were read from a single sample in a study of glioma-infiltrating T cells after dendritic cell vaccination. Using immunoSEQ multiplex PCR, the repertoire was profiled, and TCRdb retains in-frame clones only, with some absent. The sample yields roughly 100,000 clones, 81% seen once. The input for sequencing was blood, taken before dendritic cell vaccination. Receptor source: a human donor with glioblastoma. Each CDR3 is given with its conserved first and last residue. The D gene is left open where the match is weak. Clone size, where shown, is once, few, many, or a class for clones that have expanded.

j_call: TRBJ2-7
d_call: NA
clone_size: NA
v_call: TRBV6-5
cdr3_aa: CASSAPGSEQYF
cdr3_nt: TGTGCCAGCAGTGCCCCGGGGTCCGAGCAGTACTTC

j_call: TRBJ1-6
d_call: NA
clone_size: NA
v_call: TRBV30
cdr3_aa: CAWQTGSEGSPLHF
cdr3_nt: TGTGCCTGGCAAACGGGTTCCGAAGGTTCACCCCTCCACTTT

j_call: TRBJ1-6
d_call: NA
clone_size: NA
v_call: TRBV19
cdr3_aa: CASSRASGESPLHF
cdr3_nt: TGTGCCAGTAGTAGAGCTTCCGGGGAATCACCCCTCCACTTT

j_call: TRBJ2-2
d_call: NA
clone_size: NA
v_call: TRBV18
cdr3_aa: CASSHGSAGELFF
cdr3_nt: TGTGCCAGCTCACACGGTAGTGCCGGGGAGCTGTTTTTT

j_call: TRBJ2-7
d_call: NA
clone_size: NA
v_call: TRBV2
cdr3_aa: CASSDRRSYEQYF
cdr3_nt: TGTGCCAGCAGTGACAGGAGGTCCTACGAGCAGTACTTC

j_call: TRBJ2-3
d_call: NA
clone_size: once
v_call: TRBV19
cdr3_aa: CASSTGNPDTQYF
cdr3_nt: TGTGCCAGTAGTACAGGTAATCCAGATACGCAGTATTTT

j_call: TRBJ2-5
d_call: TRBD1
clone_size: NA
v_call: TRBV5-1
cdr3_aa: CASSLGDRLQETQYF
cdr3_nt: TGCGCCAGCAGCTTGGGGGACAGACTTCAAGAGACCCAGTACTTC

j_call: TRBJ2-5
d_call: NA
clone_size: NA
v_call: TRBV6-6
cdr3_aa: CASSYTFLTTAGEQYF
cdr3_nt: TGTGCCAGCAGTTATACCTTTTTGACCACGGCCGGGGAGCAGTACTTC

j_call: TRBJ1-2
d_call: NA
clone_size: NA
v_call: TRBV7-9
cdr3_aa: CASSLDGTMRDGYTF
cdr3_nt: TGTGCCAGCAGCTTAGATGGGACAATGAGGGATGGCTACACCTTC

j_call: TRBJ2-1
d_call: NA
clone_size: few
v_call: TRBV19
cdr3_aa: CASSMVEQRVYNEQFF
cdr3_nt: TGTGCCAGTAGTATGGTCGAGCAGCGGGTATACAATGAGCAGTTCTTC

j_call: TRBJ1-4
d_call: TRBD1
clone_size: few
v_call: TRBV6-6
cdr3_aa: CASSYGDRTNEKLFF
cdr3_nt: TGTGCCAGCAGTTACGGGGACAGGACTAATGAAAAACTGTTTTTT

j_call: TRBJ1-5
d_call: NA
clone_size: NA
v_call: TRBV18
cdr3_aa: CASSPQGGEGQPQHF
cdr3_nt: TGTGCCAGCTCACCACAAGGAGGTGAGGGCCAGCCCCAGCATTTT

j_call: TRBJ2-7
d_call: TRBD2
clone_size: NA
v_call: TRBV27
cdr3_aa: CASSLLAGPSYEQYF
cdr3_nt: TGTGCCAGCAGTTTACTAGCGGGTCCTTCCTACGAGCAGTACTTC

j_call: TRBJ1-1
d_call: TRBD1
clone_size: NA
v_call: TRBV6-6
cdr3_aa: CASSSGQGTGTEAFF
cdr3_nt: TGTGCCAGCAGTAGTGGACAGGGGACGGGTACTGAAGCTTTCTTT

j_call: TRBJ2-3
d_call: TRBD2
clone_size: few
v_call: TRBV6-6
cdr3_aa: CASSPQRGTQYF
cdr3_nt: TGTGCCAGCAGTCCTCAGCGGGGAACGCAGTATTTT

j_call: TRBJ2-7
d_call: NA
clone_size: NA
v_call: TRBV6-1
cdr3_aa: CASSGQQGYEQYF
cdr3_nt: TGTGCCAGCAGTGGACAACAGGGTTACGAGCAGTACTTC

j_call: TRBJ2-7
d_call: NA
clone_size: NA
v_call: TRBV15
cdr3_aa: CATSREYMRGDEQYF
cdr3_nt: TGTGCCACCAGCAGAGAATACATGCGCGGGGACGAGCAGTACTTC

j_call: TRBJ2-1
d_call: TRBD1
clone_size: NA
v_call: TRBV5-1
cdr3_aa: CASSARDSNEQFF
cdr3_nt: TGCGCCAGCAGCGCCCGGGACAGCAATGAGCAGTTCTTC

j_call: TRBJ2-5
d_call: TRBD1
clone_size: NA
v_call: TRBV12-5
cdr3_aa: CASVSQGADETQYF
cdr3_nt: TGTGCTAGTGTTTCACAGGGGGCGGATGAGACCCAGTACTTC

j_call: TRBJ1-6
d_call: NA
clone_size: NA
v_call: TRBV5-1
cdr3_aa: CASSMRDGNSPLHF
cdr3_nt: TGCGCCAGCAGCATGCGGGACGGCAATTCACCCCTCCACTTT

j_call: TRBJ2-7
d_call: NA
clone_size: NA
v_call: TRBV7-2
cdr3_aa: CASSLVPQLYGQYF
cdr3_nt: TGTGCCAGCAGCTTAGTTCCACAGCTATACGGGCAGTACTTC

j_call: TRBJ1-1
d_call: NA
clone_size: NA
v_call: TRBV11-2
cdr3_aa: CASSYRTIMNTEAFF
cdr3_nt: TGTGCCAGCAGCTACAGAACCATCATGAACACTGAAGCTTTCTTT

j_call: TRBJ2-2
d_call: TRBD2
clone_size: NA
v_call: TRBV10-3
cdr3_aa: CAISESRLAGGTGGELFF
cdr3_nt: TGTGCCATCAGTGAGTCAAGACTAGCGGGGGGAACTGGCGGGGAGCTGTTTTTT

j_call: TRBJ2-2
d_call: NA
clone_size: NA
v_call: TRBV7-8
cdr3_aa: CASSLVGWKSEHGGELFF
cdr3_nt: TGTGCCAGCAGCTTAGTGGGCTGGAAGTCCGAACATGGCGGGGAGCTGTTTTTT

j_call: TRBJ1-1
d_call: NA
clone_size: NA
v_call: TRBV7-2
cdr3_aa: CGGKDTEAFF
cdr3_nt: TGCGGAGGAAAGGACACTGAAGCTTTCTTT

j_call: TRBJ1-5
d_call: NA
clone_size: NA
v_call: TRBV6-5
cdr3_aa: CASITQGFNQPQHF
cdr3_nt: TGTGCCAGCATCACCCAGGGATTCAATCAGCCCCAGCATTTT

j_call: TRBJ2-5
d_call: TRBD2
clone_size: NA
v_call: TRBV4-1
cdr3_aa: CASSQPKAGTSGGSQETQYF
cdr3_nt: TGCGCCAGCAGCCAACCAAAAGCCGGGACTAGCGGGGGGTCACAAGAGACCCAGTACTTC

j_call: TRBJ1-3
d_call: TRBD1
clone_size: NA
v_call: TRBV7-9
cdr3_aa: CASSRQGARNTIYF
cdr3_nt: TGTGCCAGCAGCCGACAGGGGGCTAGAAACACCATATATTTT

j_call: TRBJ1-5
d_call: TRBD1
clone_size: NA
v_call: TRBV4-2
cdr3_aa: CASSETGGRGQPQHF
cdr3_nt: TGTGCCAGCAGCGAGACAGGGGGAAGAGGACAGCCCCAGCATTTT

j_call: TRBJ2-7
d_call: TRBD2
clone_size: NA
v_call: TRBV2
cdr3_aa: CATGGEQYF
cdr3_nt: TGTGCCACGGGAGGAGAGCAGTACTTC

j_call: TRBJ1-4
d_call: NA
clone_size: once
v_call: TRBV4-1
cdr3_aa: CASSFETGFTNEKLFF
cdr3_nt: TGCGCCAGCAGCTTCGAAACAGGGTTTACTAATGAAAAACTGTTTTTT

j_call: TRBJ2-3
d_call: TRBD2
clone_size: few
v_call: TRBV5-1
cdr3_aa: CASSLAVSRGITDTQYF
cdr3_nt: TGCGCCAGCAGCTTGGCCGTATCGCGGGGGATCACAGATACGCAGTATTTT

j_call: TRBJ2-2
d_call: NA
clone_size: NA
v_call: TRBV6-1
cdr3_aa: CASSQTRGTGELFF
cdr3_nt: TGTGCCAGCAGCCAAACCCGGGGGACCGGGGAGCTGTTTTTT

j_call: TRBJ2-3
d_call: TRBD2
clone_size: once
v_call: TRBV5-4
cdr3_aa: CASSLESRLAGADTQYF
cdr3_nt: TGTGCCAGCAGCTTGGAGTCACGACTAGCGGGGGCAGATACGCAGTATTTT

j_call: TRBJ2-4
d_call: TRBD1
clone_size: NA
v_call: TRBV5-1
cdr3_aa: CASSLPPGQLRGNIQYF
cdr3_nt: TGCGCCAGCAGCTTACCGCCGGGACAGCTAAGGGGGAACATTCAGTACTTC

j_call: TRBJ2-1
d_call: TRBD2
clone_size: once
v_call: TRBV5-1
cdr3_aa: CASSLVAGDNNEQFF
cdr3_nt: TGCGCCAGCAGCTTGGTAGCGGGGGACAACAATGAGCAGTTCTTC

j_call: TRBJ2-5
d_call: TRBD2
clone_size: NA
v_call: TRBV7-9
cdr3_aa: CASSLSAGGQETQYF
cdr3_nt: TGTGCCAGCAGCTTATCCGCGGGGGGACAAGAGACCCAGTACTTC

j_call: TRBJ2-1
d_call: NA
clone_size: NA
v_call: TRBV30
cdr3_aa: CAWGRGFPYNEQFF
cdr3_nt: TGTGCCTGGGGCCGGGGGTTCCCCTACAATGAGCAGTTCTTC

j_call: TRBJ2-7
d_call: NA
clone_size: NA
v_call: TRBV7-8
cdr3_aa: CASSLVYFDEQYF
cdr3_nt: TGTGCCAGCAGCTTAGTTTATTTCGACGAGCAGTACTTC

j_call: TRBJ1-2
d_call: NA
clone_size: NA
v_call: TRBV11-3
cdr3_aa: CASSLGDSPRGYTF
cdr3_nt: TGTGCCAGCAGCTTAGGCGACAGCCCCAGGGGCTACACCTTC

j_call: TRBJ2-3
d_call: NA
clone_size: NA
v_call: TRBV27
cdr3_aa: CASSSQGLGASTDTQYF
cdr3_nt: TGTGCCAGCAGTTCCCAAGGTTTGGGGGCAAGCACAGATACGCAGTATTTT

j_call: TRBJ1-2
d_call: NA
clone_size: NA
v_call: TRBV30
cdr3_aa: CAWRSEGYGYTF
cdr3_nt: TGTGCCTGGAGATCGGAGGGGTATGGCTACACCTTC

j_call: TRBJ2-1
d_call: NA
clone_size: NA
v_call: TRBV2
cdr3_aa: CASSEKGMYNEQFF
cdr3_nt: TGTGCCAGCAGTGAAAAGGGGATGTACAATGAGCAGTTCTTC